A selection of T cell receptor beta chains follows, all from one sample in a study of shared clonotypes between healthy human individuals. This table comes from immunoSEQ multiplex PCR, and its TCRdb copy is limited to in-frame clones, with some not included. The sample carries some 1,400,000 clones, around 95% recorded once. Material for sequencing was naive CD4+ T cells sorted from blood. These receptor sequences come from a man aged 25-40 years in good health. CDR3s include the opening cysteine and the closing phenylalanine or tryptophan. D genes are given only for firm matches. The size of a clone is reported for some rows only, either as once, few or many, or as a class for expanded clones.

cdr3_length j_call d_call v_call clone_size cdr3_nt cdr3_aa
15 TRBJ1-1 TRBD1 TRBV9 . TGTGCCAGCAGCGTAACCGGGACAGCAAACACTGAAGCTTTCTTT CASSVTGTANTEAFF
17 TRBJ2-7 TRBD1 TRBV7-6 . TGTGCCAGCAGCTTAGACACGGGACAGGGGCAAGGTTACGAGCAGTACTTT CASSLDTGQGQGYEQYF
13 TRBJ2-7 . TRBV19 few TGTGCCAGTAGCCACGGGGTATCCTACGAGCAGTACTTC CASSHGVSYEQYF
14 TRBJ1-4 . TRBV6-5 . TGTGCCAGCAGTTACCGGTCAACTAATGAAAAACTGTTTTTT CASSYRSTNEKLFF
15 TRBJ1-5 . TRBV4-3 once TGCGCCAGCAGCCAAGATCGGCAGGATTATCAGCCCCAGCATTTT CASSQDRQDYQPQHF
15 TRBJ1-4 . TRBV27 . TGTGCCAGCAGTTTAGTCGGAGCAACTAATGAAAAACTGTTTTTT CASSLVGATNEKLFF
16 TRBJ1-3 TRBD1 TRBV25-1 . TGTGCCAGCAGTGAAGGAGAGGGGGACAGGGTCAACACCATATATTTT CASSEGEGDRVNTIYF
15 TRBJ2-3 TRBD2 TRBV2 . TGTGCCAGCAGTGAACGGGAGGGCCTCACAGATACGCAGTATTTT CASSEREGLTDTQYF
14 TRBJ2-7 TRBD2 TRBV5-4 . TGTGCCAGCAGCTTGCCGGGGGGCTCCTACGAGCAGTACTTC CASSLPGGSYEQYF
15 TRBJ2-7 TRBD1 TRBV5-6 . TGTGCCAGCAGTTTGAGGGGGACAGCTAACTACGAGCAGTACTTC CASSLRGTANYEQYF
12 TRBJ2-2 . TRBV28 . TGTGCCAGCCTTAGGGATACCGGGGAGCTGTTTTTT CASLRDTGELFF
13 TRBJ1-2 . TRBV27 . TGTGCCAGCAGTTATAGTTTTGACTATGGCTACACCTTC CASSYSFDYGYTF
19 TRBJ2-2 TRBD2 TRBV5-1 . TGCGCCAGCAGCTTGGAAGGGGATTGGACTAGCGGGAAGACCGGGGAGCTGTTTTTT CASSLEGDWTSGKTGELFF
15 TRBJ2-3 . TRBV18 . TGTGCCAGCTCATTTAAACTACAAAGCACAGATACGCAGTATTTT CASSFKLQSTDTQYF
16 TRBJ2-1 TRBD1 TRBV9 . TGTGCCAGCAGCGTAGGCGGGACAGGGCTAGGCAATGAGCAGTTCTTC CASSVGGTGLGNEQFF
12 TRBJ2-5 . TRBV29-1 . TGCAGCGTTGTGGCGGGACAAGAGACCCAGTACTTC CSVVAGQETQYF
15 TRBJ2-7 . TRBV19 . TGTGCCAGTAGTCCTCACGTCAGGTCCCAATACGAGCAGTACTTC CASSPHVRSQYEQYF
9 TRBJ1-1 . TRBV7-9 . TGTGCCAGCAGCCGTGAAGCTTTCTTT CASSREAFF
15 TRBJ2-5 . TRBV5-1 once TGCGCCAGCAGCTTGGGGTCGTCGATACAAGAGACCCAGTACTTC CASSLGSSIQETQYF
14 TRBJ1-5 . TRBV5-1 . TGCGCCAGCAGCTCCGGGGCTTACAATCAGCCCCAGCATTTT CASSSGAYNQPQHF
15 TRBJ2-7 TRBD1 TRBV7-9 . TGTGCCAGCAGCTTGGGGACAGGGGTCGACTACGAGCAGTACTTC CASSLGTGVDYEQYF
15 TRBJ2-5 TRBD1 TRBV19 . TGTGCCAGTAGTAGTGGTAGGACAGGGAGGGAGACCCAGTACTTC CASSSGRTGRETQYF
13 TRBJ2-2 . TRBV29-1 . TGCAGCGTTGATGGGGCGAACACCGGGGAGCTGTTTTTT CSVDGANTGELFF
14 TRBJ2-2 . TRBV2 . TGTGCCAGCTCTCGACACAAGGCGGGCGGGGAGCTGTTTTTT CASSRHKAGGELFF
14 TRBJ2-7 . TRBV27 . TGTGCCAGCAGTTCACTCAGGGCCCTCTACGAGCAGTACTTC CASSSLRALYEQYF
13 TRBJ2-1 TRBD1 TRBV25-1 . TGTGCCAGCAGGAGGACAGGGTCCGGGGAGCAGTTCTTC CASRRTGSGEQFF
14 TRBJ2-5 . TRBV5-4 . TGTGCCAGCAGCACCTGGACAAGACAAGAGACCCAGTACTTC CASSTWTRQETQYF
12 TRBJ2-5 . TRBV7-6 . TGTGCCAGCAGCTTATTCCAAGAGACCCAGTACTTC CASSLFQETQYF